Given below is one T cell receptor (beta chain) in context. The antigen is unknown. In germline, CDR1 is SGHRS, CDR2 YFSETQ. V was cut by 1 base and J by 5 bases, with 13 bases left in between. This CDR3 comprises 14 residues. The record originates from a study of shared clonotypes between healthy human individuals. On the study more broadly: Three plates each covered CD4 naive and memory; CD8 naive two, CD8 memory one.

Only in-frame clones appear in the TCRdb table, and some are missing; sequencing was by immunoSEQ multiplex PCR. The data hold more than 2,000,000 clones, with approximately 93% observed a single time. Overall study results and limits: Naive subsets typically showed greater estimated richness than memory subsets.

The V gene is TRBV5-1, the J gene TRBJ2-7; no firm D call. The TCR was taken from a man aged 18 to 30 in good health. Some clones in this sample may be carry-over from other donors' samples. The sequencing sample was made of naive CD4+ T cells from PBMCs. Noted subset: CD45RA+ positively selected. The CDR3 sequence: CASSLRAIIDEQYF. Here the CDR3 DNA reads TGCGCCAGCAGCTTGAGGGCGATCATCGACGAGCAGTACTTC.